The 31 T cell receptor beta chains below come from one sample, sequenced in a study of PD-L1 blockade in urothelial cancer. Only in-frame clones appear in the TCRdb table, and some are missing; sequencing was by immunoSEQ multiplex PCR. The profile shows 100,000 to 150,000 clones, about 82% of them singletons. Time point reported: peripheral blood 6 weeks after treatment start. The sequencing used PBMCs, collected around atezolizumab (anti-PD-L1) treatment. The receptors here all came from a man aged 50 or older with urothelial cancer.

The chain joins TRBV19 to TRBJ2-3; 7 positions match TRBD2. The CDR3 sequence is 15 residues long. Germline V gene data show CDR1 as LNHDA and CDR2 as SQIVND (reference sequence). The junction had 4 bases not matched to a gene; V was cut back by 2 bases and J by 2 bases. CDR3 in amino acids: CASSIPGGNTDTQYF. In DNA form, the CDR3 reads TGTGCCAGTAGTATACCGGGAGGAAACACAGATACGCAGTATTTT.

The rearrangement uses TRBV6-5 and TRBJ1-5, with 7 positions matching TRBD1. In germline, CDR1 is MNHEY, CDR2 SVGAGI. V was clipped by 6 bases and J by 5 bases; unmatched bases: 10. CDR3 size: 15 residues. CDR3 nucleotide sequence: TGTGCCAGCAGGGCGATGGGACAGAGTCATCAGCCCCAGCATTTT. Translating gives CASRAMGQSHQPQHF.

This clone was detected a few times. One junction end does not reproduce the germline sequence, and a read error may be involved. This rearrangement joins TRBV28 to TRBJ1-2; maybe TRBD1 (6 bases). CDR1 and CDR2 (germline): MDHEN, SYDVKM. This CDR3 contains 13 residues. The CDR3 DNA sequence: TGTGCGAGCAAGACAGGACGAGACTATGGCTACACCTTC. Its translation: CASKTGRDYGYTF.

CDR3 nucleotides: TGTGCCAGCAGTCGCCTATGGACAGGGGACACTGAAGCTTTCTTT. This translates into CASSRLWTGDTEAFF. The gene calls are TRBV6-1 and TRBJ1-1; 9 bases are a match to TRBD1. Germline V gives CDR1 MNHNS, CDR2 SASEGT. The CDR3 spans 15 residues. V dropped 5 bases and J dropped 3; count of bases not matched to a gene: 7.

The V call is TRBV28, the J call TRBJ2-7, with 7 nucleotides matching TRBD1. Losses at the gene ends were 6 bases for V and 3 bases for J; bases not matched to a gene: 5. The length of the CDR3 is 13 residues. CDR1 is MDHEN, CDR2 SYDVKM, per germline. The CDR3 DNA sequence: TGTGCCAGCAGAGACAGGGCGGGCTACGAGCAGTACTTC. It translates to CASRDRAGYEQYF. Complete variable domain (other parts from reference TRBV28 and TRBJ2-7): DVKVTQSSRYLVKRTGEKVFLECVQDMDHENMFWYRQDPGLGLRLIYFSYDVKMKEKGDIPEGYSVSREKKERFSLILESASTNQTSMYLCASRDRAGYEQYFGPGTRLTVT.

The J gene is TRBJ1-1, the V gene TRBV5-6, with 7 bases fitting TRBD1. CDR1 SGHDT and CDR2 YYEEEE come from the germline V gene. Trimming at V came to 4 bases and at J to 1 base, leaving 4 bases not matched to a gene. The CDR3 has 14 residues. For the CDR3, the DNA is TGTGCCAGCAGCCGAGACAGGGCGAACACTGAAGCTTTCTTT. Translated, it gives CASSRDRANTEAFF.

This sequence joins TRBV28 and TRBJ1-2; the match to TRBD1 covers 7 bases. In germline, CDR1 is MDHEN, CDR2 SYDVKM. The CDR3 is 13 amino acids. After removal of 3 bases from V and 7 bases from J, the junction contained 5 bases not matched to a gene. The CDR3 sequence is CASSFNTGVGYTF. CDR3 in DNA: TGTGCCAGCAGTTTCAACACAGGGGTTGGCTACACCTTC.

The rearrangement uses TRBV27 and TRBJ2-5; possibly TRBD2 for D (5 bases). This CDR3 is 12 amino acids long. The V end was cut by 6 bases, the J end by 5 bases, with 10 bases between. Germline CDR1 MNHEY, CDR2 SMNVEV (reference sequence). The CDR3 loop reads CASRRGSETQYF. In nucleotides, the CDR3 is TGTGCCAGCAGGAGAGGGAGCGAGACCCAGTACTTC.

V gene TRBV30 combines with J gene TRBJ1-5, with 7 bases that match TRBD1. V lost 5 bases, J lost 6 bases, and 7 bases stayed unmatched. This CDR3 region has 13 residues. CDR1 is GTSNPN, CDR2 SVGIG, per germline (reference sequence). The CDR3 reads CAWGETGSQPQHF. The CDR3 coding sequence is TGTGCCTGGGGAGAGACAGGGAGTCAGCCCCAGCATTTT.

This chain connects TRBV5-4 to TRBJ1-2; 11 bases align to TRBD1. The V gene's germline CDR1 is SGHNT and CDR2 YYREEE (reference sequence). The CDR3 covers 15 residues. V was pared by 3 bases and J by 5 bases, with 6 bases of the junction left unmatched. The CDR3 reads CASSWGQGGSYGYTF. CDR3 nucleotide sequence: TGTGCCAGCAGCTGGGGACAGGGGGGTTCTTATGGCTACACCTTC.

The J gene is TRBJ2-7, the V gene TRBV10-3, with 10 bases aligning to TRBD2. The J segment lost 2 bases and the V segment lost 4 bases, leaving 23 bases of the junction unmatched. Germline lookup yields CDR1 ENHRY and CDR2 SYGVKD. The CDR3 loop spans 21 amino acids. The CDR3 DNA is TGTGCCATCAGTGGCAGGGCAGGGGGCCGGGGAACTAGCGGGACGCCCTACGAGCAGTACTTC. Its translation is CAISGRAGGRGTSGTPYEQYF.

The rearrangement uses TRBV2 and TRBJ2-7; 8 positions match TRBD2. J gave up 0 bases and V 3 bases, and 7 bases lay outside the gene matches. Germline values: CDR1 SNHLY, CDR2 FYNNEI. The CDR3 consists of 16 residues. This chain's CDR3 is CASSDRREGFSYEQYF. CDR3 DNA sequence: TGTGCCAGCAGTGATAGACGGGAGGGGTTCTCCTACGAGCAGTACTTC.

This clone was found a few times. Other nucleotide sequences from this sample produce the same CDR3. The CDR3 is CASSQDPSGSTQETQYF. The CDR3 DNA is TGTGCCAGCAGCCAAGATCCTAGCGGGAGTACCCAAGAGACCCAGTACTTC. The V and J genes are TRBV4-2 and TRBJ2-5; TRBD2 agrees at 10 bases. CDR3 size: 17 residues. J gave up 1 base and V 0 bases, and 5 bases lay outside the gene matches. The germline CDR1 and CDR2 sequences are LGHNA and YNFKEQ.

This clone occurred once. V usage is TRBV28 and J usage is TRBJ1-2; TRBD1 matches at 8 bases. Unmatched junction bases numbered 9, after V lost 6 bases and J lost 3 bases. The CDR3 consists of 15 residues. CDR1 and CDR2 from the germline V gene are MDHEN and SYDVKM. The CDR3, as DNA: TGTGCCAGCAGAGGGGCAGGGGGCGAGTACTATGGCTACACCTTC. It translates to CASRGAGGEYYGYTF.

The chain's CDR3 is CASVRGEEQFF. CDR3 nucleotide sequence: TGTGCCAGTGTGCGTGGGGAGGAGCAGTTCTTC. The rearrangement uses TRBV19 and TRBJ2-1; maybe TRBD2 (5 bases). Germline V gene sequence: CDR1 LNHDA, CDR2 SQIVND (reference sequence). V lost 8 bases to trimming and J lost 10 bases, with 12 bases between them. The CDR3 contains 11 residues.

The rearrangement joins TRBV27 to TRBJ2-1, with 9 bases identical to TRBD2. The CDR3 length is 16 residues. Trimming at V came to 6 bases and at J to 5 bases, leaving 11 bases not matched to a gene. The germline CDR1 and CDR2 sequences are MNHEY and SMNVEV (reference sequence). CDR3 protein: CASRLLAGFYHNEQFF. CDR3 sequence (DNA): TGTGCCAGCAGGTTACTAGCGGGTTTTTACCACAATGAGCAGTTCTTC.

J is TRBJ1-1 and V is TRBV7-9; a possible D gene is TRBD1 (5 bases). This CDR3 comprises 13 residues. In germline, CDR1 is SEHNR, CDR2 FQNEAQ (reference sequence). Trimming removed 5 bases at V and 5 bases at J, with 12 bases between. This chain's CDR3 is CASSPGGGTEAFF. The CDR3 bases are TGTGCCAGCAGCCCCGGGGGGGGAACTGAAGCTTTCTTT.

V is TRBV28 and J is TRBJ2-1; a possible D gene is TRBD1 (5 bases). This CDR3 is built from 15 residues. The germline V gene encodes CDR1 MDHEN and CDR2 SYDVKM. V shed 5 bases and J shed 9 bases, with 20 bases lying between them. The chain's CDR3 is CASSTTAKGSGEQFF. In nucleotides, the CDR3 is TGTGCCAGCAGTACGACAGCGAAAGGCTCTGGTGAGCAGTTCTTC. Variable domain in full (rest from reference TRBV28 and TRBJ2-1): DVKVTQSSRYLVKRTGEKVFLECVQDMDHENMFWYRQDPGLGLRLIYFSYDVKMKEKGDIPEGYSVSREKKERFSLILESASTNQTSMYLCASSTTAKGSGEQFFGPGTRLTVL.

This clone is a singleton in its sample. V usage is TRBV5-1 and J usage is TRBJ2-5; TRBD2 matches at 10 bases. V shed 4 bases and J 3 bases; nucleotides not matched to a gene: 9. There are 16 residues in the CDR3. Germline loops: CDR1 SGHRS, CDR2 YFSETQ. CDR3 DNA: TGCGCCAGCAGCCCAGCCCGGCTAGCGGGAGAAGAGACCCAGTACTTC. Protein: CASSPARLAGEETQYF.

In this sample, this clone turned up once. The CDR3 DNA sequence: TGTGCCATCAGTGACGGTAACTATGGCTACACCTTC. Residues: CAISDGNYGYTF. The chain recombines TRBV10-3 with TRBJ1-2, with D unclear. The CDR3 extends over 12 amino acids. Trimming took off 3 bases at V and 1 base at J, with 3 bases between the two ends. CDR1 and CDR2 from the germline V gene are ENHRY and SYGVKD.

The chain carries TRBV18 and TRBJ2-7, with 12 bases that match TRBD2. The V gene end was trimmed by 3 bases and the J gene end by 2 bases; junction bases not matched to a gene: 8. Germline CDR1 is KGHSH and CDR2 is LQKENI. CDR3 length: 17 amino acids. The CDR3 loop is CASSPPWTSGTPYEQYF. The DNA for the CDR3 is TGTGCCAGCTCACCGCCATGGACTAGCGGGACCCCCTACGAGCAGTACTTC.

V usage is TRBV6-6 and J usage is TRBJ1-4; D ambiguous. V was cut by 5 bases and J by 8 bases, with 15 bases left in between. The germline gives CDR1 MNHNY, CDR2 SVGAGI (reference sequence). The CDR3 has 14 residues. DNA for the CDR3: TGTGCCAGCAGTCACCGGCGGGGAGGGGAAAAACTGTTTTTT. Translation gives CASSHRRGGEKLFF.

J is TRBJ1-2 and V is TRBV28; 9 bases are shared with TRBD1. Germline loops: CDR1 MDHEN, CDR2 SYDVKM. With V trimmed by 3 bases and J by 2 bases, 1 base remained unmatched. This CDR3 has 14 amino acids. The CDR3 DNA sequence: TGTGCCAGCAGTTTCGGACAGGGGAACTATGGCTACACCTTC. Protein sequence: CASSFGQGNYGYTF.

This rearrangement joins TRBV6-6 to TRBJ1-6; 8 nucleotides match TRBD1. J gave up 8 bases and V 7 bases, and 10 bases lay outside the gene matches. The CDR3 spans 15 residues. Germline CDR1 is MNHNY and CDR2 is SVGAGI (reference sequence). The CDR3 DNA is TGTGCCAGCACCTTAAGGTCAGGGGGCGATTCACCCCTCCACTTT. It translates to CASTLRSGGDSPLHF.

The chain is built from TRBV7-2 and TRBJ2-1; tentatively, D is TRBD1 (5 bases). The V end was cut by 2 bases, the J end by 7 bases, with 15 bases between. CDR1 and CDR2 (germline): SGHTA, FQGNSA. The CDR3 covers 15 residues. The chain's CDR3 is CASSLNRQGLNEQFF. The CDR3 DNA follows: TGTGCCAGCAGCTTAAATCGTCAGGGCTTAAATGAGCAGTTCTTC.

A single count supports this clone. The chain combines TRBV10-1 with TRBJ2-7; 7 bases fit TRBD1. The CDR3 loop spans 13 amino acids. V lost 6 bases, J lost 1 base, and 3 bases stayed unmatched. The V gene's germline CDR1 is WNHNN and CDR2 SYGVQD (reference sequence). DNA of the CDR3: TGCGCCAGCAGACTGGGACAGTCCTACGAGCAGTACTTC. It specifies CASRLGQSYEQYF.

This sequence joins TRBV19 and TRBJ1-1; D unresolved. CDR1 LNHDA and CDR2 SQIVND come from the germline V gene (reference sequence). With 7 bases removed from V and 7 bases from J, the gap between germline ends came to 10 bases. CDR3 length: 11 residues. The CDR3: CASMKEYEAFF. CDR3 coding DNA: TGTGCCAGTATGAAGGAGTATGAAGCTTTCTTT. The complete variable domain, with remaining parts taken from reference TRBV19 and TRBJ1-1, reads DGGITQSPKYLFRKEGQNVTLSCEQNLNHDAMYWYRQDPGQGLRLIYYSQIVNDFQKGDIAEGYSVSREKKESFPLTVTSAQKNPTAFYLCASMKEYEAFFGQGTRLTVV.

This chain uses TRBV6-5 with TRBJ1-3; D unclear. The CDR3 totals 15 residues. The V and J ends lost 6 bases and 0 bases respectively, with 12 bases between them. CDR1 is MNHEY and CDR2 is SVGAGI in the germline V gene. In DNA form, the CDR3 reads TGTGCCAGCAGGAACCGAGGGAACTCTGGAAACACCATATATTTT. Amino acid sequence: CASRNRGNSGNTIYF.

This clone was observed a single time. The chain is built from TRBV2 and TRBJ2-3, with 8 bases aligning to TRBD2. J lost 0 bases, V lost 8 bases, and 7 bases had no gene match. Germline assignment: CDR1 SNHLY and CDR2 FYNNEI. The CDR3 is 15 residues long. CDR3 sequence reads: CASLIGRGSTDTQYF. The CDR3 DNA sequence: TGTGCCAGCTTAATCGGGAGGGGTAGCACAGATACGCAGTATTTT. Full variable domain (rest looked up from reference TRBV2 and TRBJ2-3): EPEVTQTPSHQVTQMGQEVILRCVPISNHLYFYWYRQILGQKVEFLVSFYNNEISEKSEIFDDQFSVERPDGSNFTLKIRSTKLEDSAMYFCASLIGRGSTDTQYFGPGTRLTVL.

This chain connects TRBV14 to TRBJ2-5; 7 bases align to TRBD2. Per germline, CDR1 SGHDN and CDR2 FVKESK. The CDR3 spans 14 residues. V shed 4 bases, J shed 4 bases, and the junction held 6 bases outside the gene matches. The DNA for the CDR3 is TGTGCCAGCAGCCGGGCTTCGGGGGGAGAGACCCAGTACTTC. This encodes CASSRASGGETQYF.

This clone was seen just once. The V and J genes are TRBV10-2 and TRBJ1-3; D is ambiguous. Trimming took 7 bases from V and 7 from J, leaving 17 bases between them. The CDR3 runs 14 residues. Germline-derived CDR1 and CDR2 are WSHSY and SAAADI. CDR3 sequence: CASNAGRQQNTIYF. In nucleotides, the CDR3 is TGCGCCAGCAACGCGGGTCGCCAACAGAACACCATATATTTT.